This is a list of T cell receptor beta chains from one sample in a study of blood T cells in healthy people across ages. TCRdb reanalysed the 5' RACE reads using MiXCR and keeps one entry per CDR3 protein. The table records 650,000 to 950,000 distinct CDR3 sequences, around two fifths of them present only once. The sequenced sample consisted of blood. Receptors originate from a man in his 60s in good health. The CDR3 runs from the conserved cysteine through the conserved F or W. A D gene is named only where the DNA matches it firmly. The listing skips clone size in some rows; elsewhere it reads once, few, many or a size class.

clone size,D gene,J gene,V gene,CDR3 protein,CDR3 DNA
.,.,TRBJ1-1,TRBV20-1,CSASQGLEAFF,TGCAGTGCTAGTCAGGGTCTTGAAGCTTTCTTT
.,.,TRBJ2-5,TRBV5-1,CASSLKGYQETQYF,TGCGCCAGCAGCTTGAAGGGGTACCAAGAGACCCAGTACTTC
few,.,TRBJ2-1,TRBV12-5,CASGLGRTETYNEQFF,TGTGCTAGTGGTTTGGGAAGGACAGAAACCTACAATGAGCAGTTCTTC
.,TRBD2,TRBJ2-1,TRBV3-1,CASSPLAGGNLNEQFF,TGTGCCAGCAGCCCCCTCGCGGGGGGGAATCTCAATGAGCAGTTCTTC
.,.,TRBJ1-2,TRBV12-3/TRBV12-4,CTSSFMGRGGTGYTF,TGTACCAGCAGTTTTATGGGGAGAGGTGGAACTGGCTACACCTTC
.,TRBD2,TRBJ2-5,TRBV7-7,CASSSGTSGETQYF,TGTGCCAGCAGCAGCGGGACTAGCGGAGAGACCCAGTACTTC
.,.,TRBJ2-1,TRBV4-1,CASSQDGVDYNEQFF,TGCGCCAGCAGCCAAGATGGGGTAGATTACAATGAGCAGTTCTTC
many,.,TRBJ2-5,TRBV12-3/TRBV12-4,CASSFSGEETQYF,TGTGCCAGCAGTTTCTCCGGTGAAGAGACCCAGTACTTC
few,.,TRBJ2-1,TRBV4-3,CASSRARGDNEQFF,TGCGCCAGCAGCCGGGCCAGGGGGGACAATGAGCAGTTCTTC
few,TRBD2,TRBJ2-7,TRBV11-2,CASSPLTGTSGAYEQYF,TGTGCCAGCAGCCCACTGACCGGGACTAGCGGGGCCTACGAGCAGTACTTC